Shown below are 18 T cell receptor beta chains from a single sample sequenced in a study of blood T cell repertoires in COVID-19. Here immunoSEQ multiplex PCR was the method, and the copy in TCRdb shows in-frame clones only, minus some. The sample consists of 160,000 or so clones, 80% to 90% of them appearing once. What was sequenced was peripheral blood. These receptors all come from a man in his 60s with acute or convalescent COVID-19.

This clone showed up just a few times. V is TRBV5-4 and J is TRBJ2-3; possibly TRBD1 for D (5 bases). V was cut by 0 bases and J by 1 base, with 6 bases left in between. CDR3 length equals 14 residues. CDR1 and CDR2 from the germline V gene are SGHNT and YYREEE (reference sequence). The CDR3 bases are TGTGCCAGCAGCTTGGCAGGGCGCACAGATACGCAGTATTTT. Its translation is CASSLAGRTDTQYF. Together with reference TRBV5-4 and TRBJ2-3, the CDR3 gives the full variable domain: ETGVTQSPTHLIKTRGQQVTLRCSSQSGHNTVSWYQQALGQGPQFIFQYYREEENGRGNFPPRFSGLQFPNYSSELNVNALELDDSALYLCASSLAGRTDTQYFGPGTRLTVL.

This clone showed up just once. This rearrangement joins TRBV19 to TRBJ1-1, with D hard to call. This CDR3 is built from 13 residues. Germline values: CDR1 LNHDA, CDR2 SQIVND (reference sequence). V was shortened by 6 bases and J by 2 bases, with 10 bases between the two germline ends. CDR3 sequence reads: CASRVRSNTEAFF. CDR3 sequence (DNA): TGTGCCAGTAGGGTGCGAAGTAACACTGAAGCTTTCTTT.

This sequence joins TRBV18 and TRBJ1-4; TRBD1 might be the D (6 bases). V was cut by 4 bases and J by 0 bases, with 24 bases left in between. The CDR3 is made up of 20 amino acids. Per germline, CDR1 KGHSH and CDR2 LQKENI. The CDR3 is CASSLKHHPGASATNEKLFF. In DNA form, the CDR3 reads TGTGCCAGCTCACTCAAACATCACCCAGGGGCATCAGCAACTAATGAAAAACTGTTTTTT.

The chain joins TRBV24-1 to TRBJ1-2; 9 bases fit TRBD1. The CDR3 runs 13 residues. V gave up 3 bases and J gave up 6 bases; unmatched junction bases: 1. The germline V gene has CDR1 KGHDR and CDR2 SFDVKD. CDR3 nucleotides: TGTGCCACCAGTGATGGGACAGGGCATGGCTACACCTTC. Translated, it gives CATSDGTGHGYTF.

The rearrangement uses TRBV3-1 (or the pseudogene TRBV3-2) and TRBJ1-6; no definite D call. The germline V gene has CDR1 LGHDT and CDR2 YNNKEL (reference sequence). Trimming removed 4 bases from V and 2 bases from J, with 18 bases in between. CDR3 length: 18 amino acids. The CDR3 loop is CASSPARPRGTYNSPLHF. The CDR3 bases are TGTGCCAGCAGCCCCGCACGGCCCCGAGGCACCTATAATTCACCCCTCCACTTT.

V gene TRBV15 combines with J gene TRBJ1-2; 9 positions match TRBD1. The CDR3 is 15 residues long. J was trimmed by 4 bases and V by 1 base; bases with no gene match: 4. Germline-derived CDR1 and CDR2 are LNHNV and YYDKDF (reference sequence). The CDR3 DNA sequence: TGTGCCACCAGCAGAGTTACGGGACAGGGCTATGGCTACACCTTC. Translating it yields CATSRVTGQGYGYTF. Full variable domain (rest looked up from reference TRBV15 and TRBJ1-2): DAMVIQNPRYQVTQFGKPVTLSCSQTLNHNVMYWYQQKSSQAPKLLFHYYDKDFNNEADTPDNFQSRRPNTSFCFLDIRSPGLGDTAMYLCATSRVTGQGYGYTFGSGTRLTVV.

The V and J genes are TRBV5-5 and TRBJ2-2; 9 nucleotides agree with TRBD1. The CDR3 contains 16 residues. The germline V gene encodes CDR1 SGHKS and CDR2 YYEKEE (reference sequence). V shed 0 bases and J 4 bases; nucleotides not matched to a gene: 4. DNA of the CDR3: TGTGCCAGCAGCTTGGTATTGGGACAGGGCACCGGGGAGCTGTTTTTT. Its protein is CASSLVLGQGTGELFF.

The V gene is TRBV2, the J gene TRBJ2-3; 7 bases agree with TRBD2. This CDR3 region has 16 residues. Losses at the gene ends were 6 bases for V and 4 bases for J; bases not matched to a gene: 13. CDR1 and CDR2 (germline): SNHLY, FYNNEI. CDR3 amino acids: CASRVRAGDLADTQYF. DNA for the CDR3: TGTGCCAGCAGGGTGAGGGCGGGGGATCTAGCAGATACGCAGTATTTT.

V is TRBV19 and J is TRBJ2-1, with TRBD2 identical over 9 bases. The J segment lost 6 bases and the V segment lost 6 bases, leaving 9 bases of the junction unmatched. Germline CDR1 reads LNHDA; CDR2 reads SQIVND (reference sequence). CDR3 length equals 15 residues. The CDR3 here is CASRTRTSDGNEQFF. The CDR3 DNA sequence: TGTGCCAGTAGAACCAGGACTAGCGACGGCAATGAGCAGTTCTTC. Combining the CDR3 with reference TRBV19 and TRBJ2-1 gives the whole variable domain DGGITQSPKYLFRKEGQNVTLSCEQNLNHDAMYWYRQDPGQGLRLIYYSQIVNDFQKGDIAEGYSVSREKKESFPLTVTSAQKNPTAFYLCASRTRTSDGNEQFFGPGTRLTVL.

The V call is TRBV6-4, the J call TRBJ2-2; TRBD2 matches at 11 bases. CDR1 MRHNA and CDR2 SNTAGT come from the germline V gene. The CDR3 runs 18 residues. J was trimmed by 2 bases and V by 4 bases; bases with no gene match: 9. The CDR3 reads CASSVLTSGGANTGELFF. The DNA of the CDR3 is TGTGCCAGCAGTGTTCTTACTAGCGGGGGCGCAAACACCGGGGAGCTGTTTTTT.

The V and J genes are TRBV5-4 and TRBJ2-7, with 7 bases aligning to TRBD2. The CDR3 spans 14 residues. Germline trimming cut 1 base from V and 2 bases from J; bases unmatched to any gene: 3. The germline gives CDR1 SGHNT, CDR2 YYREEE (reference sequence). The CDR3 loop reads CASSLLSGPYEQYF. The CDR3, as DNA: TGTGCCAGCAGCTTGCTTAGCGGGCCCTACGAGCAGTACTTC.

The count of this clone is one. This chain joins TRBV27 and TRBJ1-3, with TRBD1 identical over 10 bases. The trim removed 5 bases at V and 4 bases at J, leaving 11 bases unmatched. Germline V lookup: CDR1 MNHEY, CDR2 SMNVEV (reference sequence). The CDR3 spans 17 residues. The CDR3 reads CASSARQGALRGNTIYF. The CDR3 region has the DNA TGTGCCAGCAGTGCCCGACAGGGGGCGCTGAGAGGAAACACCATATATTTT.

The V call is TRBV6-5, the J call TRBJ1-5, with D unresolved. Germline assignment: CDR1 MNHEY and CDR2 SVGAGI. Trimming took off 2 bases at V and 5 bases at J, with 13 bases between the two ends. CDR3 size: 15 residues. The CDR3 loop is CASSYTGKGDQPQHF. As DNA, the CDR3 is TGTGCCAGCAGTTACACGGGGAAAGGCGATCAGCCCCAGCATTTT.

With regard to this clone: This specimen includes other DNA sequences encoding the same CDR3. V is TRBV20-1 and J is TRBJ2-7; D may be TRBD1 (6 bases). Trimming removed 6 bases from V and 3 bases from J, with 9 bases in between. CDR1 is DFQATT and CDR2 is SNEGSKA in the germline V gene (reference sequence). The CDR3 has 11 amino acids. The CDR3 here is CSAPDSYEQYF. CDR3 nucleotide sequence: TGCAGTGCCCCGGACAGCTACGAGCAGTACTTC.

The CDR3 DNA follows: TGTGCCAGCAGTACGGACAGGGGTATCGAAAAACTGTTTTTT. Translating gives CASSTDRGIEKLFF. The gene calls are TRBV6-5 and TRBJ1-4; 9 bases match TRBD1. The CDR3 sequence is 14 residues long. With V trimmed by 5 bases and J by 8 bases, 6 bases remained unmatched. Germline V lookup: CDR1 MNHEY, CDR2 SVGAGI.

The V and J genes are TRBV5-1 and TRBJ1-6; D remains ambiguous. The germline V and J ends were trimmed by 1 base and 8 bases, with 10 bases remaining between them. CDR1 and CDR2 (germline): SGHRS, YFSETQ. The CDR3 spans 14 residues. This chain's CDR3 is CASSLSYSDSPLHF. CDR3 nucleotide sequence: TGCGCCAGCAGCTTGTCCTATTCCGATTCACCCCTCCACTTT.

The J gene is TRBJ2-7, the V gene TRBV29-1, with D tentatively TRBD1 (6 bases). This CDR3 spans 16 amino acids. CDR1 SQVTM and CDR2 ANQGSEA come from the germline V gene. Trimming stripped 0 bases from V and 2 bases from J, with 17 bases between. DNA of the CDR3: TGCAGCGTTGAAGATCATAGTGGACAGAGGACCTACGAGCAGTACTTC. Its protein is CSVEDHSGQRTYEQYF.

The rearrangement joins TRBV7-9 to TRBJ2-4; D may be TRBD2 (7 bases). The V gene's germline CDR1 is SEHNR and CDR2 FQNEAQ (reference sequence). The V end was cut by 5 bases, the J end by 8 bases, with 25 bases between. The CDR3 sequence is 17 residues long. This chain's CDR3 is CASSPTEGGGLVYIQYF. Written as DNA, the CDR3 is TGTGCCAGCAGCCCCACAGAAGGGGGGGGCTTGGTATACATTCAGTACTTC.